The clone carrying this T cell receptor beta chain was counted many times. The antigen remains undetermined. The second PCR ran roughly 7 to 12 cycles with a sample-barcoded 5' primer and J-beta primers. TCRdb called the 5' RACE reads again in MiXCR, with one record for every CDR3 protein. Of around 650,000 distinct CDR3 sequences in the sample, about 34% were seen once. The sample is drawn from a study of blood T cells in healthy people across ages. Findings and limits, study-wide: Researchers judged that diversity estimates from one million T cells fell short of true values.

This CDR3 spans 14 amino acids. The germline V gene encodes CDR1 SSHAT and CDR2 FNYEAQ (reference sequence). Between the trimmed V and J ends, which lost 3 bases and 3 bases, there was a span of 10 bases. This receptor was identified in a woman aged 80 or over in good health. The sample consisted of blood. The chain recombines TRBV7-7 with TRBJ2-3, with D possibly being TRBD2 (5 bases). CDR3 in amino acids: CASSLRVGTDTQYF. As DNA, the CDR3 is TGTGCCAGCAGCTTGCGGGTCGGGACAGATACGCAGTATTTT.